A selection of T cell receptor beta chains follows, all from one sample in a study of CD8+CD57+ T cells in acquired aplastic anemia. TCRdb re-called the reads with MiXCR, one entry per CDR3 protein. Of under 200,000 distinct CDR3 sequences in the sample, around 50% are singletons; the top ten hold around 3%. Sequencing was carried out using sorted CD4+, CD8+, or CD8+CD57+ T cells (not recorded which) from PBMCs. These receptors originate from a human donor with aplastic anemia. CDR3s include the opening cysteine and the closing phenylalanine or tryptophan. A D gene is named only where the DNA matches it firmly. Clone size appears in some rows only: once, few, many, or a class for an expanded clone.

abundance: few; v_gene: TRBV15; d_gene: TRBD1; j_gene: TRBJ1-2; CDR3aa: CATSTSERTGRIGYTF; CDR3nt: TGTGCCACCAGCACTTCCGAGAGGACAGGAAGGATCGGCTACACCTTC
abundance: many; v_gene: TRBV19; d_gene: TRBD2; j_gene: TRBJ2-7; CDR3aa: CASSILAGVDEQYF; CDR3nt: TGTGCCAGTAGTATTTTAGCGGGAGTAGACGAGCAGTACTTC
abundance: many; v_gene: TRBV20-1; d_gene: NA; j_gene: TRBJ1-1; CDR3aa: CSASSGTHEAFF; CDR3nt: TGCAGTGCGTCCTCAGGGACCCATGAAGCTTTCTTT
abundance: many; v_gene: TRBV7-9; d_gene: TRBD2; j_gene: TRBJ2-5; CDR3aa: CASSSTIAGGLRETQYF; CDR3nt: TGTGCCAGCAGCTCAACCATAGCGGGAGGGCTCCGGGAGACCCAGTACTTC
abundance: many; v_gene: TRBV7-3; d_gene: NA; j_gene: TRBJ2-5; CDR3aa: CASSFGKWETQYF; CDR3nt: TGTGCCAGCAGCTTCGGGAAATGGGAGACCCAGTACTTC
abundance: NA; v_gene: TRBV11-1; d_gene: NA; j_gene: TRBJ1-6; CDR3aa: CASSLEGATLHF; CDR3nt: TGTGCCAGCAGCTTGGAGGGTGCAACCCTCCACTTT
abundance: many; v_gene: TRBV25-1; d_gene: NA; j_gene: TRBJ1-5; CDR3aa: CASSEPGSNQPQHF; CDR3nt: TGTGCCAGCAGTGAGCCAGGGAGCAATCAGCCCCAGCATTTT
abundance: NA; v_gene: TRBV19; d_gene: TRBD1; j_gene: TRBJ2-5; CDR3aa: CAKHRGETQYF; CDR3nt: TGTGCCAAACACAGGGGGGAGACCCAGTACTTC
abundance: NA; v_gene: TRBV20-1; d_gene: TRBD2; j_gene: TRBJ2-7; CDR3aa: CSARETLAGTYEQYF; CDR3nt: TGCAGTGCTAGAGAAACCCTAGCGGGGACCTACGAGCAGTACTTC
abundance: NA; v_gene: TRBV12-3/TRBV12-4; d_gene: NA; j_gene: TRBJ2-7; CDR3aa: CASSFKGSYEQYF; CDR3nt: TGTGCCAGCAGTTTTAAAGGTTCCTACGAGCAGTACTTC
abundance: NA; v_gene: TRBV12-3/TRBV12-4; d_gene: NA; j_gene: TRBJ2-3; CDR3aa: CASSRPTDTQYF; CDR3nt: TGTGCCAGCAGCCGACCCACAGATACGCAGTATTTT
abundance: many; v_gene: TRBV7-7; d_gene: NA; j_gene: TRBJ2-3; CDR3aa: CASSLTATDTQYF; CDR3nt: TGTGCTAGCAGCTTAACGGCTACAGATACGCAGTATTTT
abundance: many; v_gene: TRBV27; d_gene: NA; j_gene: TRBJ2-7; CDR3aa: CASSSSTVTDEQYF; CDR3nt: TGTGCCAGCAGTTCGTCGACGGTTACGGACGAGCAGTACTTC
abundance: many; v_gene: TRBV20-1; d_gene: TRBD1; j_gene: TRBJ2-7; CDR3aa: CSARWTGGEQYF; CDR3nt: TGCAGTGCTAGGTGGACAGGGGGCGAGCAGTACTTC
abundance: NA; v_gene: TRBV18; d_gene: NA; j_gene: TRBJ2-5; CDR3aa: CASSPDRATQETQYF; CDR3nt: TGTGCCAGCTCACCAGACAGAGCGACCCAAGAGACCCAGTACTTC
abundance: many; v_gene: TRBV9; d_gene: NA; j_gene: TRBJ2-3; CDR3aa: CASSVGVNRGWEDTQYF; CDR3nt: TGTGCCAGCAGCGTAGGAGTAAACCGGGGGTGGGAAGATACGCAGTATTTT
abundance: many; v_gene: TRBV7-3; d_gene: NA; j_gene: TRBJ2-1; CDR3aa: CASSLRQNSYNEQFF; CDR3nt: TGTGCCAGCAGCTTAAGGCAGAACTCCTACAATGAGCAGTTCTTC